The text below deals with one T cell receptor (beta chain). Its antigen remains unknown. Blood was collected, roughly 2.5 ml per donor. A 6-nucleotide sample barcode was carried by the UMIs, which template switching added. Both TCRalpha and TCRbeta cDNA were subjected to two nested PCRs lasting around 15 and 9 cycles. One entry per CDR3 protein, without DNA, is what TCRdb gives after re-calling the 5' RACE reads. The table lists over 150,000 distinct CDR3 sequences, with approximately 2.8% in the top ten. The data stem from a study of monozygotic twins with inflammatory bowel disease. Germline V gene sequence: CDR1 MNHEY, CDR2 SVGEGT. The CDR3 sequence is 13 residues long. Study conclusions and caveats: TCRbeta diversity (inverse Simpson) was lower in IBD patients than in healthy co-twins.

The rearrangement uses TRBV6-2 or TRBV6-3 and TRBJ1-5; TCRdb names TRBD1, which stays unverified in the absence of DNA. Sequenced sample: blood. The source of this sequence is a human donor with ulcerative colitis or Crohn's disease, or a healthy co-twin of an affected twin (not recorded which). Here the CDR3 reads CASRGTGDQPQHF.